This T cell receptor beta chain was obtained from a study of tumor-infiltrating lymphocytes in primary liver carcinoma. About the study: Read depth, roughly 3.5 to 7.5 million productive TCRbeta reads, did not differ significantly between tissues. Study-wide findings and caveats: Only around 7.5-25% of top clones occurred in all five tumor regions. Tumor-adjacent and tumor-blood pairs shared a smaller degree of overlap than tumor region pairs.

There are 16 residues in the CDR3. Germline V gene data show CDR1 as LGHNA and CDR2 as YNFKEQ. From roughly 0.55 ug of total RNA, TCR beta-specific cDNA was reverse-transcribed using a constant-region primer. Amplification in three nested multiplex PCR rounds with slightly modified ARM-PCR gave rise to TCR beta libraries. TRBV1-TRBV30 forward primers and a C-beta reverse primer were used in the first two PCR rounds, which each ran for 10 cycles. TCRdb re-analysed the multiplex PCR reads in MiXCR, keeping a single row per CDR3 protein. Of about 130,000 distinct CDR3 sequences in the sample, 64% were seen once. Details on this clonotype: Its antigen is undetermined. One base away lies a much larger clone, so this may be a sequencing read error.

From unsorted bulk tissue weighing roughly 19-32 mg, DNA and RNA were co-extracted. The sample consisted of liver tumor tissue from sampling region 3. Regarding subset: tumor region T3, left-lateral pole. The genes are TRBV4-2 and TRBJ2-1, with D possibly being TRBD2 (6 bases). The TCR sequence derives from a woman between 55 and 75 years old with primary liver carcinoma and hepatitis B virus infection. The CDR3 is CVSSQTRGSGDNEQFF. CDR3 DNA: TGTGTCAGCAGCCAGACTAGAGGTAGTGGGGACAATGAGCAGTTCTTC.